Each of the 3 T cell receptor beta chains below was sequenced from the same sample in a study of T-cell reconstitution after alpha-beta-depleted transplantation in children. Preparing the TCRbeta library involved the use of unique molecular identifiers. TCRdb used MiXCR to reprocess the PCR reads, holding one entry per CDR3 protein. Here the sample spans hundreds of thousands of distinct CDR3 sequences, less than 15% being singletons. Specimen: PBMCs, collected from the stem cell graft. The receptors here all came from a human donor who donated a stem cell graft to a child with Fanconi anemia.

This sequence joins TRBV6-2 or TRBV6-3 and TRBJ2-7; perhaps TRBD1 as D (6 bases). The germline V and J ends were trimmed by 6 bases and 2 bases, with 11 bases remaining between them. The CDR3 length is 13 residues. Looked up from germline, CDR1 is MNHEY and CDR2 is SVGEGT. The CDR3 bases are TGTGCCAGCAGGTCGACAGGAACCTACGAGCAGTACTTC. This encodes CASRSTGTYEQYF.

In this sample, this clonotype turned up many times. CDR3 region: CASSKPVFAGGTTDTQYF. CDR3 nucleotide sequence: TGTGCCAGCAGCAAACCTGTTTTCGCGGGGGGGACCACAGATACGCAGTATTTT. This rearrangement joins TRBV7-9 to TRBJ2-3; 9 bases map to TRBD2. The germline CDR1 and CDR2 sequences are SEHNR and FQNEAQ (reference sequence). The CDR3 contains 18 residues. With 5 bases clipped from V and 2 bases from J, the junction kept 14 bases outside the gene matches.

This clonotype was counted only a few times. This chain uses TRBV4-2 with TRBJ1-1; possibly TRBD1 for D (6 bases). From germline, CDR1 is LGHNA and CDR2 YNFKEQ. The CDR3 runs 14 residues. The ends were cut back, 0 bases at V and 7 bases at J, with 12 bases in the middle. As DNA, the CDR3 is TGTGCCAGCAGCCAAGATCCACAGGGTCTTGAAGCTTTCTTT. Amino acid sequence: CASSQDPQGLEAFF.